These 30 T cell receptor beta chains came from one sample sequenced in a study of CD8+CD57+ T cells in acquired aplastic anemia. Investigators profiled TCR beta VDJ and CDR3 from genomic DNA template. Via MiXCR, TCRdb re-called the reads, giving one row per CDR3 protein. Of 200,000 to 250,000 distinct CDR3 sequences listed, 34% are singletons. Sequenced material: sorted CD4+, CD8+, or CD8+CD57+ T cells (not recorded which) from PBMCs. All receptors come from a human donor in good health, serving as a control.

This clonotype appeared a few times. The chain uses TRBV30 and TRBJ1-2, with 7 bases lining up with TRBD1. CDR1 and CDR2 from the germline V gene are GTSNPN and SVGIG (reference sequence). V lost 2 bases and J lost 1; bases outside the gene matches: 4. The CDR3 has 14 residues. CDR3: CAWSSHRGNYGYTF. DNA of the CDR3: TGTGCCTGGAGTTCGCACAGGGGTAACTATGGCTACACCTTC.

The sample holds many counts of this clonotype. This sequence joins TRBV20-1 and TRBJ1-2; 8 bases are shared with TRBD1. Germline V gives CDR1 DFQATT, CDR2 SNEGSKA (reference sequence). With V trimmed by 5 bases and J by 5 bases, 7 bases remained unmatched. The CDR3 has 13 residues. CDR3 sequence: CSAARTGSYGYTF. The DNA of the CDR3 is TGCAGTGCTGCCAGGACAGGGAGTTATGGCTACACCTTC.

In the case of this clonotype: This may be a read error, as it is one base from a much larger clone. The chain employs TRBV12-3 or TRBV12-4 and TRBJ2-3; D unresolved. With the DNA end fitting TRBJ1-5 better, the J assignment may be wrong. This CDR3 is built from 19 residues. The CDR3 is CASRKGGLAGFTSTDTQHF. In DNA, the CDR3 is TGTGCCAGCAGGAAGGGAGGACTAGCGGGGTTTACTAGCACAGATACGCAGCATTTT.

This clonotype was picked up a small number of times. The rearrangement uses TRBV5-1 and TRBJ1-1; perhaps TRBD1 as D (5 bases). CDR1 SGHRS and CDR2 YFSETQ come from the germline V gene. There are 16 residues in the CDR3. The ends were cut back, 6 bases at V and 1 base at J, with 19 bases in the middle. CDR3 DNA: TGCGCCAGCACCAATGGGGGAGGGTTAGCGAACACTGAAGCTTTCTTT. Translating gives CASTNGGGLANTEAFF.

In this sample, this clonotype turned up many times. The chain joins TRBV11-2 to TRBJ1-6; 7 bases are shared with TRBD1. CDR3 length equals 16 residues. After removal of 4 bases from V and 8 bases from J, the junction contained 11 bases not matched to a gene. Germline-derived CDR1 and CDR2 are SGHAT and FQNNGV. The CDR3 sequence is CASSSPRGITDSPLHF. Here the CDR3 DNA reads TGTGCCAGCAGCTCACCCAGGGGGATCACGGATTCACCCCTCCACTTT.

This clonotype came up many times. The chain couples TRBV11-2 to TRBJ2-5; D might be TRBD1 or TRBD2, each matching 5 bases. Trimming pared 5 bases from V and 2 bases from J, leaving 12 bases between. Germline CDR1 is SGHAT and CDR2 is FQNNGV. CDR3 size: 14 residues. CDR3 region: CASSQMRGQETQYF. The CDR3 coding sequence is TGTGCCAGCAGCCAGATGAGGGGTCAAGAGACCCAGTACTTC.

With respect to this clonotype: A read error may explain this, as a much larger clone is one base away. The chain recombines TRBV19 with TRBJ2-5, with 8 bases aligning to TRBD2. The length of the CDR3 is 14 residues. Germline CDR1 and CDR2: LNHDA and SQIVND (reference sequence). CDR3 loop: CASARRGGQEAQYF. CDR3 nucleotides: TGTGCCAGCGCACGACGGGGGGGTCAAGAGGCCCAGTACTTC.

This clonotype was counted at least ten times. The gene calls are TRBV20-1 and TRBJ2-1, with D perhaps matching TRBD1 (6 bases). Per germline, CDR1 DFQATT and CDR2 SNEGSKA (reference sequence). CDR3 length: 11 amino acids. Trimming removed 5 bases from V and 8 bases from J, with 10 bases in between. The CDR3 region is CSADNRDEQFF. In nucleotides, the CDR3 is TGCAGTGCTGATAACAGGGATGAGCAGTTCTTC.

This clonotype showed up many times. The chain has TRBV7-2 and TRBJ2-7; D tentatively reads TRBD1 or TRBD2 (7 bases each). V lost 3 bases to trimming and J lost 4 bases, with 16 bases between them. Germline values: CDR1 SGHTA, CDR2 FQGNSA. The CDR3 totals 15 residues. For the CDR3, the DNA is TGTGCCAGCAGCTTGGGGGAGGGGGCGCAGTACGAGCAGTACTTC. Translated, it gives CASSLGEGAQYEQYF.

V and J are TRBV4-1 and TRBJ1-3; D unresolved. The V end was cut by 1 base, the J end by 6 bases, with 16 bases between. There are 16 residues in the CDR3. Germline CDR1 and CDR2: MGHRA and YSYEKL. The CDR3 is CASSQVYGERENTIYF. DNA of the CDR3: TGCGCCAGCAGCCAAGTCTATGGGGAGCGGGAAAACACCATATATTTT.

CDR3 loop: CASSSPTAFYGYTF. The DNA for the CDR3 is TGTGCCAGCAGCTCCCCGACCGCGTTCTATGGCTACACCTTC. The V and J genes are TRBV7-2 and TRBJ1-2; no clear D gene. This CDR3 region has 14 residues. Germline V gives CDR1 SGHTA, CDR2 FQGNSA. Trimming took 4 bases from V and 4 from J, leaving 13 bases between them.

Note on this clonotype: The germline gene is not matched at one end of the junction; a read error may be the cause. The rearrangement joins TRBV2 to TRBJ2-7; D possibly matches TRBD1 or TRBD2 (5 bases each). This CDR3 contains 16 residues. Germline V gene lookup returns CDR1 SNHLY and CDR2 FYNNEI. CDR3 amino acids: CASSMPPGRPSYERYF. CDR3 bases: TGTGCCAGCAGCATGCCTCCGGGACGGCCTTCCTACGAGCGGTACTTC.

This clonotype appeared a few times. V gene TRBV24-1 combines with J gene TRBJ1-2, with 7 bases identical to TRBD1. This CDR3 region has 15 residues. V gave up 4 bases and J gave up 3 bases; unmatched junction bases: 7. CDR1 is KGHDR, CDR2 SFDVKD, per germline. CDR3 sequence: CATSDPSGTDYGYTF. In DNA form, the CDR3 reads TGTGCCACCAGTGACCCTTCCGGGACAGACTATGGCTACACCTTC.

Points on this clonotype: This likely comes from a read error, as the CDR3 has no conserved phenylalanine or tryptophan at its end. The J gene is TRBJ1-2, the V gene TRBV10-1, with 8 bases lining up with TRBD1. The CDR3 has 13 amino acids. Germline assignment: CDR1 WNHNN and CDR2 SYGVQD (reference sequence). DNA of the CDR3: TGTGCCAGCAGCCTGGACAGGGACTATGGCTACACCATC. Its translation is CASSLDRDYGYTI.

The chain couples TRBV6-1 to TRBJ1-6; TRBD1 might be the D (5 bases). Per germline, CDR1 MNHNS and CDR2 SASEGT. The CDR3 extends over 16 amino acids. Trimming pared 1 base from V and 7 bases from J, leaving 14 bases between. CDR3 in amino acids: CASSEVGTGRNSPLHF. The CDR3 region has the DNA TGTGCCAGCAGTGAAGTGGGGACGGGGCGGAATTCACCCCTCCACTTT.

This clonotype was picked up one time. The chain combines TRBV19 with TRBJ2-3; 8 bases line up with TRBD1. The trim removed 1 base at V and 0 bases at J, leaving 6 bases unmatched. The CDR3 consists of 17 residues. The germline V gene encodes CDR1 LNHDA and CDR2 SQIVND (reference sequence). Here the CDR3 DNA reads TGTGCCAGTAGTATAGGCCAGGGGGCGTCGAGCACAGATACGCAGTATTTT. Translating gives CASSIGQGASSTDTQYF.

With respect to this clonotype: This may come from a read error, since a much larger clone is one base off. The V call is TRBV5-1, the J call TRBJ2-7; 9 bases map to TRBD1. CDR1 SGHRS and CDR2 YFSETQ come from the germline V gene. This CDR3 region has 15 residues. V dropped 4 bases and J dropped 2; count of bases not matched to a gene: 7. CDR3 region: CASSIRTGVPYEQYF. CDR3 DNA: TGCGCCAGCAGCATACGGACAGGGGTCCCCTACGAGCAGTACTTC. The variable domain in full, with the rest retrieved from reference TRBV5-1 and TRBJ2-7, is KAGVTQTPRYLIKTRGQQVTLSCSPISGHRSVSWYQQTPGQGLQFLFEYFSETQRNKGNFPGRFSGRQFSNSRSEMNVSTLELGDSALYLCASSIRTGVPYEQYFGPGTRLTVT.

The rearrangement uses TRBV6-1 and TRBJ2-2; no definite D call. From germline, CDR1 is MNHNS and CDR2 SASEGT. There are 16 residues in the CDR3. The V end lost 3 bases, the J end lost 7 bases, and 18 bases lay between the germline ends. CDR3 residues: CASSENLRRISGELFF. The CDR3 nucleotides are TGTGCCAGCAGTGAGAATCTGCGGCGGATAAGCGGGGAGCTGTTTTTT.

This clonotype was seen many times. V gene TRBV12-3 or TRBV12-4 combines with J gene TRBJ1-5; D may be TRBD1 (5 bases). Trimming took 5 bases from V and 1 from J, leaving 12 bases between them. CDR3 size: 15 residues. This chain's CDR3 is CASSPQGVSNQPQHF. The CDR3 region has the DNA TGTGCCAGCAGTCCCCAGGGAGTAAGCAATCAGCCCCAGCATTTT.

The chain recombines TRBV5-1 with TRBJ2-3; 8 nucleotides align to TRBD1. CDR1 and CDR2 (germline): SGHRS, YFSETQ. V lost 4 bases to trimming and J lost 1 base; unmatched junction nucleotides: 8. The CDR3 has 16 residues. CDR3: CASSPNGQGGTDTQYF. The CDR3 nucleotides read TGCGCCAGCAGCCCTAATGGACAGGGAGGCACAGATACGCAGTATTTT.

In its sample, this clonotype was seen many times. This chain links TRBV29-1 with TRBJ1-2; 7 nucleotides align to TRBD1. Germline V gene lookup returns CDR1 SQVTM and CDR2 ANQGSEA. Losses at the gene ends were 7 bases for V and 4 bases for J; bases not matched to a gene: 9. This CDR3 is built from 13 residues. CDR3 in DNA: TGCAGCGGATTCGGACAGGAGTCCTATGGCTACACCTTC. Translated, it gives CSGFGQESYGYTF.

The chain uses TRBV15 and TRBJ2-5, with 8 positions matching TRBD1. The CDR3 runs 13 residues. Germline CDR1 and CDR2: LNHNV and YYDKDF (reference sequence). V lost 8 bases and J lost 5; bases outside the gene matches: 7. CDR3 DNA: TGTGCCACCGAGGACAGGGAGAGGGAGACCCAGTACTTC. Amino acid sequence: CATEDRERETQYF.

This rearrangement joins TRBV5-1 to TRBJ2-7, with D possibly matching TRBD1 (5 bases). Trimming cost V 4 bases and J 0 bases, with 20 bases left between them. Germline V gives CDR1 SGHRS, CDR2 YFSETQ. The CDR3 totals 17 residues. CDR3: CASSRPSDDQGSYEQYF. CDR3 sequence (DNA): TGCGCCAGCAGCCGGCCCTCAGACGACCAGGGCTCCTACGAGCAGTACTTC. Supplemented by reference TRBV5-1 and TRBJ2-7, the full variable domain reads KAGVTQTPRYLIKTRGQQVTLSCSPISGHRSVSWYQQTPGQGLQFLFEYFSETQRNKGNFPGRFSGRQFSNSRSEMNVSTLELGDSALYLCASSRPSDDQGSYEQYFGPGTRLTVT.

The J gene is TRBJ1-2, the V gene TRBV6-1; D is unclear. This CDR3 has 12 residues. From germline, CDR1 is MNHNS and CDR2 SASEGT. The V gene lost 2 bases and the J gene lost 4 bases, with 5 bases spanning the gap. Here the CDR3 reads CASSESFYGYTF. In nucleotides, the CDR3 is TGTGCCAGCAGTGAAAGTTTCTATGGCTACACCTTC.

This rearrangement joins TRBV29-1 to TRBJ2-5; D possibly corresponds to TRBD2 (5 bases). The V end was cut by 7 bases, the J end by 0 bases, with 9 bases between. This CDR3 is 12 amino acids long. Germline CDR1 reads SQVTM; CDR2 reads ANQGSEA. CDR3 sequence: CSGGAYQETQYF. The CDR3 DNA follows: TGCAGCGGGGGAGCGTACCAAGAGACCCAGTACTTC.

Here the CDR3 reads CSVDASGRAGETQYF. In DNA, the CDR3 is TGCAGCGTTGACGCTAGCGGGAGGGCCGGTGAGACCCAGTACTTC. The chain links TRBV29-1 to TRBJ2-5; 12 bases are a match to TRBD2. Germline trimming cut 3 bases from V and 5 bases from J; bases unmatched to any gene: 7. The CDR3 is 15 amino acids. CDR1 and CDR2 (germline): SQVTM, ANQGSEA.

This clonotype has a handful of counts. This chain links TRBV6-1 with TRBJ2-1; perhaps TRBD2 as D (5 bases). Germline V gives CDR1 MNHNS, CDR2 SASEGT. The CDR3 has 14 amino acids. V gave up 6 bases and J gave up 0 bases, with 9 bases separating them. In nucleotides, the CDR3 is TGTGCCAGCAGAGCGGTAAGCTCCTACAATGAGCAGTTCTTC. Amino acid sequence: CASRAVSSYNEQFF.

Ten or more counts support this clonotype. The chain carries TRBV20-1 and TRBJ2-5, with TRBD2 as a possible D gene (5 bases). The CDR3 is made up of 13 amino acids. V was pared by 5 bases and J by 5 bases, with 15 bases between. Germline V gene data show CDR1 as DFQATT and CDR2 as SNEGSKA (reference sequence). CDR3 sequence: CSAGDTRGETQYF. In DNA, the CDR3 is TGCAGTGCTGGGGATACTAGAGGCGAGACCCAGTACTTC.

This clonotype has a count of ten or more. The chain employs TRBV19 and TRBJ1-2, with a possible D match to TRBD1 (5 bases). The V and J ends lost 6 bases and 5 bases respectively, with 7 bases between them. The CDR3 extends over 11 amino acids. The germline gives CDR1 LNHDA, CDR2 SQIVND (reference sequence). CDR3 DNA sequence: TGTGCCAGTAGGCAGGGTTATGGCTACACCTTC. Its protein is CASRQGYGYTF.

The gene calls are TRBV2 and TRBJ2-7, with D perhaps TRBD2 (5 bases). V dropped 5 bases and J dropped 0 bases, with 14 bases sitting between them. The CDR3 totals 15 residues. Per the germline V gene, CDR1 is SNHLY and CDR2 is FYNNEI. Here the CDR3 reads CASSLRADLSYEQYF. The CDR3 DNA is TGTGCCAGCAGTTTGAGGGCGGACCTCTCCTACGAGCAGTACTTC.